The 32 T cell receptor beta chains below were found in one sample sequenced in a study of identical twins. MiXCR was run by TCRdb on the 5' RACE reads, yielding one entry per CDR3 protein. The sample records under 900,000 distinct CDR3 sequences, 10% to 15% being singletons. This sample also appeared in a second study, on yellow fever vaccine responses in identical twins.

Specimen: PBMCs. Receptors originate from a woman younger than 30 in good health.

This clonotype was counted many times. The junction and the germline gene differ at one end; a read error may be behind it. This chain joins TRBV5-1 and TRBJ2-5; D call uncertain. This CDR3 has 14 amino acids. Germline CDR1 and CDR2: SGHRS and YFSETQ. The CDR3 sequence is CASSFYDVEETQYF. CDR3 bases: TGCGCCAGTAGCTTTTACGACGTGGAGGAGACCCAGTACTTC.

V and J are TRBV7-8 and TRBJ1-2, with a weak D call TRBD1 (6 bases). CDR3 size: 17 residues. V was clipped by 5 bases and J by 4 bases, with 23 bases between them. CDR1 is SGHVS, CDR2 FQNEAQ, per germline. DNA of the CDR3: TGTGCCAGCAGCCAGTTTACATCCCCGGGACACCTCTATGGCTACACCTTC. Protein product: CASSQFTSPGHLYGYTF.

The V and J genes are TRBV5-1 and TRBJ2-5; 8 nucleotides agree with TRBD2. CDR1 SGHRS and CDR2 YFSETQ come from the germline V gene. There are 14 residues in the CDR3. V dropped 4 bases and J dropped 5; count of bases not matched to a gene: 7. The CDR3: CASSPLSGSETQYF. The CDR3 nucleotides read TGCGCCAGCAGCCCGCTAAGCGGGAGTGAGACCCAGTACTTC. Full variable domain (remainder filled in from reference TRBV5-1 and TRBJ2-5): KAGVTQTPRYLIKTRGQQVTLSCSPISGHRSVSWYQQTPGQGLQFLFEYFSETQRNKGNFPGRFSGRQFSNSRSEMNVSTLELGDSALYLCASSPLSGSETQYFGPGTRLLVL.

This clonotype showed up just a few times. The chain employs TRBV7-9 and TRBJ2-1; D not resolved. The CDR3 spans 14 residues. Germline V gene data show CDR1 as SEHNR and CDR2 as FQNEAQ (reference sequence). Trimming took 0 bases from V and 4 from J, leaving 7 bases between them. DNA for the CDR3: TGTGCCAGCAGCTTAGCCGCGGAATACAATGAGCAGTTCTTC. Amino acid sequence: CASSLAAEYNEQFF.

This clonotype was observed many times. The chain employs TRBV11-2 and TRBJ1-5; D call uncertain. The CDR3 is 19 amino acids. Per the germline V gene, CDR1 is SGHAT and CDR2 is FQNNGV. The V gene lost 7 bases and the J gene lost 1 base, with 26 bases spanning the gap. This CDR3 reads CASTSPPAEYGKSNQPQHF. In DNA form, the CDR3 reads TGTGCCAGCACCTCCCCGCCAGCTGAATATGGGAAAAGCAATCAGCCCCAGCATTTT.

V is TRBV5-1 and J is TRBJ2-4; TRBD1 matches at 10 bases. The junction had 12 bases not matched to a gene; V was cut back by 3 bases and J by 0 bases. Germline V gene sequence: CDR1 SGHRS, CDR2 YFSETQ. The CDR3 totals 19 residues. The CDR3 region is CASSSIGTGVELAKNIQYF. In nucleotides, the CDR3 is TGCGCCAGCAGCTCAATCGGGACAGGGGTCGAATTAGCCAAAAACATTCAGTACTTC.

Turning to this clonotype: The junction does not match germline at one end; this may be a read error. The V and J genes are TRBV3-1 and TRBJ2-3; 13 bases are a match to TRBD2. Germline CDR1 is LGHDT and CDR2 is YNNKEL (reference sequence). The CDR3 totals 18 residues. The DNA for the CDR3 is TGTGCCACCAGCCAATCCATTCTGACTAGCGGGAGGACAGATACGCAGTATTTT. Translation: CATSQSILTSGRTDTQYF.

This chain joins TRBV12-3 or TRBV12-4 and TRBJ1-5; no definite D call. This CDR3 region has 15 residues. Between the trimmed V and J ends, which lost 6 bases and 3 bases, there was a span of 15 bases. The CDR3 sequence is CASSRESFHNQPQHF. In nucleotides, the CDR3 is TGTGCCAGCAGCCGCGAGTCCTTTCACAATCAGCCCCAGCATTTT.

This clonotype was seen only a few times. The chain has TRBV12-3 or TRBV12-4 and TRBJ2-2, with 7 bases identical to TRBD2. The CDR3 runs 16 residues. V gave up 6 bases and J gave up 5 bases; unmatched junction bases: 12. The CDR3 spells CASSIGTSVRTGELFF. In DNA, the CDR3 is TGTGCCAGCAGCATCGGAACTAGCGTACGAACCGGGGAGCTGTTTTTT.

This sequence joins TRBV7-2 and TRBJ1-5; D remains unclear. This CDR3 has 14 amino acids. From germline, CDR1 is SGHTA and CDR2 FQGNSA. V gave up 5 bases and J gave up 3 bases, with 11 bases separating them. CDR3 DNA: TGTGCCAGCAGCCTCTTAGGGCTCAATCAGCCCCAGCATTTT. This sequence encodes CASSLLGLNQPQHF.

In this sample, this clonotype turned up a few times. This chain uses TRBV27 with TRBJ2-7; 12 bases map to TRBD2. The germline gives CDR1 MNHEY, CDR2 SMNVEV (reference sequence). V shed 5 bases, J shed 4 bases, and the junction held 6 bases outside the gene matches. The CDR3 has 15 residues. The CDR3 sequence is CASSTRLAGEYEQYF. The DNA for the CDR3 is TGTGCCAGCAGTACGCGACTAGCGGGAGAGTACGAGCAGTACTTC.

The CDR3 coding sequence is TGTGCCAGCAAGGGTTTTTCCTATAATTCACCCCTCCACTTT. Translating it yields CASKGFSYNSPLHF. The chain carries TRBV12-3 or TRBV12-4 and TRBJ1-6; D gene ambiguous. Deletions cut 7 bases from V and 1 base from J, with 8 bases between. The CDR3 has 14 residues.

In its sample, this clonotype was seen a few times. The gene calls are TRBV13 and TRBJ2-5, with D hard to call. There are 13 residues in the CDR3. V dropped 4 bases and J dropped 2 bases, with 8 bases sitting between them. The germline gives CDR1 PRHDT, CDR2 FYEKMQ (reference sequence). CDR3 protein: CASSYRQQETQYF. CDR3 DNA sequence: TGTGCCAGCAGCTACCGGCAGCAAGAGACCCAGTACTTC.

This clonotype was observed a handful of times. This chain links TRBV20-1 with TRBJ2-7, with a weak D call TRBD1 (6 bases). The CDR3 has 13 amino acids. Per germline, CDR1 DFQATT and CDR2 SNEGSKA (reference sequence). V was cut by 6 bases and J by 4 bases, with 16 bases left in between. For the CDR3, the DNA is TGCAGTGCCACCAGGGGTTCGCTTTACGAGCAGTACTTC. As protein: CSATRGSLYEQYF.

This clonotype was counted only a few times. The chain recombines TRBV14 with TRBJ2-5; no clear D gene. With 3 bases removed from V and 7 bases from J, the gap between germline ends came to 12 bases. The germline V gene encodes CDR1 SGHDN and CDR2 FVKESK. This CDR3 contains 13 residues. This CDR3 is CASSHPSGWTQYF. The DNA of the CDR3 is TGTGCCAGCAGCCATCCCTCCGGATGGACCCAGTACTTC.

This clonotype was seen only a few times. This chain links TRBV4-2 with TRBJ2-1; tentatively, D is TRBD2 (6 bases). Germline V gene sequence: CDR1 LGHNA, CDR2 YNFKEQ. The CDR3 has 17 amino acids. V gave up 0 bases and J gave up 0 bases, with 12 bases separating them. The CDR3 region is CASSQDIAASSYNEQFF. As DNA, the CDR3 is TGTGCCAGCAGCCAAGATATAGCGGCAAGCTCCTACAATGAGCAGTTCTTC.

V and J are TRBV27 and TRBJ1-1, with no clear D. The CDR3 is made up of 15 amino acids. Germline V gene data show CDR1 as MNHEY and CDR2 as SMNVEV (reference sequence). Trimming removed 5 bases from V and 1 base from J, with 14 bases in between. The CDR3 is CASSHAGWGNTEAFF. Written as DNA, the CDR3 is TGTGCCAGCAGTCACGCCGGGTGGGGGAACACTGAAGCTTTCTTT.

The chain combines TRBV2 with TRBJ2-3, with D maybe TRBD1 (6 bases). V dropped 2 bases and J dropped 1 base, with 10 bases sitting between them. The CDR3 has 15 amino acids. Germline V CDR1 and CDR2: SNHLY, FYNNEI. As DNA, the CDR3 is TGTGCCAGCAGTGAATCCAGGGGTGGCACAGATACGCAGTATTTT. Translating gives CASSESRGGTDTQYF. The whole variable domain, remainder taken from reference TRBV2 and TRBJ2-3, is EPEVTQTPSHQVTQMGQEVILRCVPISNHLYFYWYRQILGQKVEFLVSFYNNEISEKSEIFDDQFSVERPDGSNFTLKIRSTKLEDSAMYFCASSESRGGTDTQYFGPGTRLTVL.

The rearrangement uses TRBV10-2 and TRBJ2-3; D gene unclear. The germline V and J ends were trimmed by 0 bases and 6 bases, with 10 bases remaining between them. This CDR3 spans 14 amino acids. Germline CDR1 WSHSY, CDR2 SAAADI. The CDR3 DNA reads TGCGCCAGCAGTGAGTCTCGGACGGCGGATACGCAGTATTTT. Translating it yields CASSESRTADTQYF.

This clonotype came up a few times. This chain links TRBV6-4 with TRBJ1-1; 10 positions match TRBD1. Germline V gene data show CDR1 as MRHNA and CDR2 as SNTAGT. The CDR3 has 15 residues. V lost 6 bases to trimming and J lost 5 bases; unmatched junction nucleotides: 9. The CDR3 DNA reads TGTGCCAGCAGAACCCGTGGGACAGGGGCAACTGAAGCTTTCTTT. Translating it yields CASRTRGTGATEAFF.

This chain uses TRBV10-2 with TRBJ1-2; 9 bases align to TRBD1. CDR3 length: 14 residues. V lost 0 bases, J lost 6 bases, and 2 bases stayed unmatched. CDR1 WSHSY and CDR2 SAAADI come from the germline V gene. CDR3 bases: TGCGCCAGCAGTGAGTCCTGGGACAGGGATGGCTACACCTTC. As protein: CASSESWDRDGYTF.

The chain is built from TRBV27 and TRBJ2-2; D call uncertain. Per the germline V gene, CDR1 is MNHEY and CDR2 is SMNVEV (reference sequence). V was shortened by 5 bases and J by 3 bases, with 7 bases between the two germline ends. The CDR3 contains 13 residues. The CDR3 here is CASSPGHTGELFF. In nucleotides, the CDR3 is TGTGCCAGCAGTCCTGGACACACCGGGGAGCTGTTTTTT.

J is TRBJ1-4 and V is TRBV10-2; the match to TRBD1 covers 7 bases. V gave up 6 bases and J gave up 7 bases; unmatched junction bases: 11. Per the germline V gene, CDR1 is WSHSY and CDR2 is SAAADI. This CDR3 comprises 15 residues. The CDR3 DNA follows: TGCGCCAGCAGGAACTCCAGGGGGATGAGTGAAAAACTGTTTTTT. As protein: CASRNSRGMSEKLFF.

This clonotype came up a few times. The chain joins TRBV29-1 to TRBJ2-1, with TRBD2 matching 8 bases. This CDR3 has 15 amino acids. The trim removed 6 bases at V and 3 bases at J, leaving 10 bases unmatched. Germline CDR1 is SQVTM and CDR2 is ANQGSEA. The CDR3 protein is CSVYLAGTGYNEQFF. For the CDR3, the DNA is TGCAGCGTCTACTTAGCGGGAACCGGCTACAATGAGCAGTTCTTC.

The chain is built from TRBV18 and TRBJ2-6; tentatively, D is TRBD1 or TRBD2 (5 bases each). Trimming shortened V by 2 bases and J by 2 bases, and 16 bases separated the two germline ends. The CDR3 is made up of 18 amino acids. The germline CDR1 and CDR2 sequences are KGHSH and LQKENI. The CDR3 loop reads CASSPMGETRTGANVLTF. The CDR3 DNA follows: TGTGCCAGCTCACCAATGGGGGAGACCCGAACTGGGGCCAACGTCCTGACTTTC.

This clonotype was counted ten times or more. The CDR3 DNA reads TGCGCCAGCAGCTTGCTCGGAAGCTCCTACGAGCAGTACTTC. Translated, it gives CASSLLGSSYEQYF. The chain couples TRBV5-1 to TRBJ2-7; D is undetermined. The length of the CDR3 is 14 residues. Trimming stripped 1 base from V and 0 bases from J, with 8 bases between. Germline lookup yields CDR1 SGHRS and CDR2 YFSETQ.

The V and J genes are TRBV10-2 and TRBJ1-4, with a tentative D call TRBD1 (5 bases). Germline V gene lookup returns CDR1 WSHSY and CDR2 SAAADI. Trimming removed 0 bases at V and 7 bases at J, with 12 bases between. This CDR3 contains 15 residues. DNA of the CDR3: TGCGCCAGCAGTGAGTCTAGGGGAAGAAGTGAAAAACTGTTTTTT. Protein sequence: CASSESRGRSEKLFF.

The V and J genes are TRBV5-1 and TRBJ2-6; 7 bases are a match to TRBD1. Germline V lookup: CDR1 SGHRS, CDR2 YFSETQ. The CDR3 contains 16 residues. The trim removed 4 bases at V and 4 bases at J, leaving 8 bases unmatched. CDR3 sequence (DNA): TGCGCCAGCAGCACCCAGACAGGGTCGGGGGCCAACGTCCTGACTTTC. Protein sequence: CASSTQTGSGANVLTF.

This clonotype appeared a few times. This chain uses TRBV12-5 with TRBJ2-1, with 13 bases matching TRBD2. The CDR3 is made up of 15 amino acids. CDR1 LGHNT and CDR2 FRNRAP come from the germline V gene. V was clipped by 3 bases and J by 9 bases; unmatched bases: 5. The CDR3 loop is CASGFTSGGAGEQFF. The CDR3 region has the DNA TGTGCTAGTGGTTTTACTAGCGGGGGGGCGGGTGAGCAGTTCTTC. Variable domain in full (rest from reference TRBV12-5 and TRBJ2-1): DARVTQTPRHKVTEMGQEVTMRCQPILGHNTVFWYRQTMMQGLELLAYFRNRAPLDDSGMPKDRFSAEMPDATLATLKIQPSEPRDSAVYFCASGFTSGGAGEQFFGPGTRLTVL.

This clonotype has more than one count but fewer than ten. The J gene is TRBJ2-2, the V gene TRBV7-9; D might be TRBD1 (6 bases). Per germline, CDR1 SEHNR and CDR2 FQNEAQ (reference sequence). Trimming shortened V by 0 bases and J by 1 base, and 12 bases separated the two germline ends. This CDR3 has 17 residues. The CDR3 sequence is CASSLARGTLNTGELFF. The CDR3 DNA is TGTGCCAGCAGCTTAGCCAGGGGCACCTTGAACACCGGGGAGCTGTTTTTT.

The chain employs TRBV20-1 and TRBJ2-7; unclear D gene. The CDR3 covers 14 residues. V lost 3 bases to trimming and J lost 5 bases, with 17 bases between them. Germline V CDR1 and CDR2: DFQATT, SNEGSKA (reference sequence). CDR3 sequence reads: CSARSRLWRNEQYV. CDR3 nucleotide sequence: TGCAGTGCTAGGTCAAGGCTCTGGCGAAACGAGCAGTACGTC.

CDR3 in DNA: TGCAGTGCTAGTGGGGCAGTTAGCAATCAGCCCCAGCATTTT. Protein sequence: CSASGAVSNQPQHF. This sequence joins TRBV20-1 and TRBJ1-5; tentatively, D is TRBD1 (5 bases). Trimming stripped 3 bases from V and 0 bases from J, with 9 bases between. CDR1 and CDR2 (germline): DFQATT, SNEGSKA (reference sequence). The CDR3 sequence is 14 residues long.